This is a list of T cell receptor beta chains from one sample in a study of cytomegalovirus exposure and HLA in healthy donors. Clones were sequenced by immunoSEQ multiplex PCR, and TCRdb holds only the in-frame ones, with some missing. The sample has some 80,000 clones, approximately 67% seen once. Sequencing was done on a sample of PBMCs. The receptor source for this set is a male donor in good health and CMV-seropositive. Each CDR3 is given with its conserved first and last residue. The D gene is left open where the match is weak. The size of a clone is reported for some rows only, either as once, few or many, or as a class for expanded clones.

size	D	V	J	DNA	CDR3
-	-	TRBV28	TRBJ2-4	TGTGCCAGCAGTTTTACAGGGCCCGTAGCCAAAAACATTCAGTACTTC	CASSFTGPVAKNIQYF
-	TRBD1	TRBV7-9	TRBJ2-6	TGTGCCAGCAGCTCGACAGGGGATTTCTCTGGGGCCAACGTCCTGACTTTC	CASSSTGDFSGANVLTF
few	-	TRBV5-1	TRBJ1-1	TGCGCCAGCAGCTTGGGTCCTTTGGAAGCTTTCTTT	CASSLGPLEAFF
-	TRBD1	TRBV11-2	TRBJ1-4	TGTGCCAGCAGCGTTTCTCGGGACAGGCGAGCTCAAAAACTGTTTTTT	CASSVSRDRRAQKLFF
few	-	TRBV6-5	TRBJ2-5	TGTGCCAGCAGGTATAACGAGGGAGAGACCCAGTACTTC	CASRYNEGETQYF
-	-	TRBV5-4	TRBJ2-7	TGTGCCAGCAGCTTGGTTAGAGGCGAGCAGTACTTC	CASSLVRGEQYF
-	-	TRBV10-3	TRBJ2-7	TGTGCCATCAGTGAGTCGCGAGCCCACGAGCAGTACTTC	CAISESRAHEQYF
-	-	TRBV2	TRBJ1-1	TGTGCCAGCAGCTGGAGGGTTTCGGGGAACACTGAAGCTTTCTTT	CASSWRVSGNTEAFF
-	TRBD1	TRBV29-1	TRBJ1-2	TGCAGCGTTGGAGGTTTGGGGACAGCGGTTGGCGGCTACACCTTC	CSVGGLGTAVGGYTF
-	-	TRBV15	TRBJ2-5	TGTGCCACCAGCAGTCGAGAGACCCAGTACTTC	CATSSRETQYF